The clone carrying this T cell receptor (beta chain) was seen ten or more times. Its antigen is not identified. This record comes from a study of spatial heterogeneity in lung cancer. Turning to the study itself: In the raw reads, each unique TCR and UMI combination was present more than ten times on average. Study results and caveats: Counts of expanded intratumoral alpha and beta TCRs tracked tumor mutation counts.

Time point noted: sample taken at primary tumor resection. Samples were donated by 72 untreated early-stage non-small cell lung cancer patients. Frozen PBMC, nontumor lung or tumor provided whole RNA, which was sequenced unsorted. TCRdb independently ran MiXCR on the 5' RACE reads; one entry per CDR3 protein. The table has around 100,000 distinct CDR3 sequences, about 4.6% seen once. This CDR3 is 13 amino acids long. V lost 3 bases to trimming and J lost 5 bases; unmatched junction nucleotides: 3. The chain couples TRBV12-3 or TRBV12-4 to TRBJ2-5; 7 bases agree with TRBD2. This receptor was obtained from a male donor with early-stage non-small cell lung cancer. This sample comprised lung tumor tissue, obtained at surgery. This CDR3 is CASSFPGGETQYF. The CDR3 nucleotides are TGTGCCAGCAGTTTCCCCGGGGGGGAGACCCAGTACTTC.